The source of this TCR beta chain is a study of T cell responses to AZD1222 COVID-19 vaccine. In germline, CDR1 is WNHNN, CDR2 SYGVQD (reference sequence). V was trimmed by 3 bases and J by 4 bases, leaving 11 bases between them. This CDR3 is 14 amino acids long. Sequencing used immunoSEQ multiplex PCR; TCRdb keeps in-frame clones, though not all of them. The sample holds some 150,000 clones, 89% seen once. Comment on this clone: Its antigen is still unknown.

Whole-study results and caveats: No repertoire was sampled before or during the peak T cell response, only after it. Just a handful of AZD1222 recipients were seropositive at baseline. Clonal diversity was possibly underestimated, and the donors were mostly white British, with more females.

The gene calls are TRBV10-1 and TRBJ2-3; possible D gene TRBD2, 6 bases. Sequenced here: peripheral blood, sampled 28 days after the second AZD1222 dose. The sequence came from an adult who received the AZD1222 COVID-19 vaccine. In nucleotides, the CDR3 is TGCGCCAGCAGTGACGGGAGTAGACCAGATACGCAGTATTTT. Translating gives CASSDGSRPDTQYF.